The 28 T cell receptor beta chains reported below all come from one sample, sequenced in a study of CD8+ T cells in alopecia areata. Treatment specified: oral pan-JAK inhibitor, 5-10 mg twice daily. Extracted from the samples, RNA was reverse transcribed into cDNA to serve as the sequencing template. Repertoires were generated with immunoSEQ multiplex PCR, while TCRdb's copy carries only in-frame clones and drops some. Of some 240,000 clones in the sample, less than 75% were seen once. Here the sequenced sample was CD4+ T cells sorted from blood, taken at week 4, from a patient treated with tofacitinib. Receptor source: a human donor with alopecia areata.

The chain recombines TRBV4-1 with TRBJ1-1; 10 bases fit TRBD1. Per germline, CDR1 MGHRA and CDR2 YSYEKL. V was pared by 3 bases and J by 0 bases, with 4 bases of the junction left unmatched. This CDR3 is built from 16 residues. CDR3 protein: CASSQTGTGVNTEAFF. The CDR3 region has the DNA TGCGCCAGCAGCCAGACCGGGACAGGGGTGAACACTGAAGCTTTCTTT.

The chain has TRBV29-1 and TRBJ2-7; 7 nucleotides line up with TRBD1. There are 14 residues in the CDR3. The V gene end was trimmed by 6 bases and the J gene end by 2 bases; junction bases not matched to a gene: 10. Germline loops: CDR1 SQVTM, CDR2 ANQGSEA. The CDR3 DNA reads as TGCAGCGTGCGGACAGGCGACACGACCTACGAGCAGTACTTC. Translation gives CSVRTGDTTYEQYF.

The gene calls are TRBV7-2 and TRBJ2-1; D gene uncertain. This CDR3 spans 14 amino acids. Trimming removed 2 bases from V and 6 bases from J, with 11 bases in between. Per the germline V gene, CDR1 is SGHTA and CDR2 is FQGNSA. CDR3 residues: CASSLPPNRNEQFF. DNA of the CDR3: TGTGCCAGCAGCTTACCCCCGAATCGCAATGAGCAGTTCTTC.

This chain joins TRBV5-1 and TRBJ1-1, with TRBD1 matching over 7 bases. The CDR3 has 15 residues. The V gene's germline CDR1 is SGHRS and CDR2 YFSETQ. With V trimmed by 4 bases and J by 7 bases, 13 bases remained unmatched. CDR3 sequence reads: CASSPDNRGTSEAFF. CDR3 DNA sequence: TGCGCCAGCAGCCCGGATAACAGGGGAACTAGTGAAGCTTTCTTT.

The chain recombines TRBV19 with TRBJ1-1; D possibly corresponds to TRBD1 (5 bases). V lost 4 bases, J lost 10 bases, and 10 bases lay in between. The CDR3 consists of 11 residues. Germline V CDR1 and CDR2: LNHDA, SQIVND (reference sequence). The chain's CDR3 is CASSRGTRAFF. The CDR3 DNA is TGTGCCAGTAGTAGGGGGACTCGAGCTTTCTTT.

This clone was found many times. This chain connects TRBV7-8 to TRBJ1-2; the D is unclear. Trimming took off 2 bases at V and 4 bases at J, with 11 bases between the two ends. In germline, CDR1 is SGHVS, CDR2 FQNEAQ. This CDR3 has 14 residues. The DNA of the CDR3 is TGTGCCAGCAGCTTACAACGGCAGTCCTATGGCTACACCTTC. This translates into CASSLQRQSYGYTF.

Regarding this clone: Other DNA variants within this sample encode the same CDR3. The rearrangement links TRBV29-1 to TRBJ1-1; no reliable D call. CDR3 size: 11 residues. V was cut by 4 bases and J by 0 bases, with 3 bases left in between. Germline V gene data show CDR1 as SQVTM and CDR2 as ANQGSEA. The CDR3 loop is CSVGLNTEAFF. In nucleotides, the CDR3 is TGCAGCGTTGGATTGAACACTGAAGCTTTCTTT.

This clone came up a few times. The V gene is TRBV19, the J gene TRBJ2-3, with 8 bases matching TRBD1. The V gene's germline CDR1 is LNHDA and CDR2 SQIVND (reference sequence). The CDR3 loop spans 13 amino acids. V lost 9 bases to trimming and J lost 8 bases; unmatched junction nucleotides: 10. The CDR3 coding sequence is TGTGCCAGCACCGGGACAGGAAGAAGTACGCAGTATTTT. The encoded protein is CASTGTGRSTQYF.

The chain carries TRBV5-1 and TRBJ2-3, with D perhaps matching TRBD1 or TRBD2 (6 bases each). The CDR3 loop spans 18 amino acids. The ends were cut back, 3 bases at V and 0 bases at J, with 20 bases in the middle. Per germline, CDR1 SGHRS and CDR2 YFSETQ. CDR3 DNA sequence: TGCGCCAGCAGCTGGAGGGGGAGCGGCTCCTCTAGCACAGATACGCAGTATTTT. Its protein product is CASSWRGSGSSSTDTQYF.

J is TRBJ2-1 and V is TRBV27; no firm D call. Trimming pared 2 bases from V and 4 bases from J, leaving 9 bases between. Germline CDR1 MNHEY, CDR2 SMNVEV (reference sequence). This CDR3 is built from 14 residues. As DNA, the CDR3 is TGTGCCAGCAGTTTAGTGGCGGCTTACAATGAGCAGTTCTTC. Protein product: CASSLVAAYNEQFF.

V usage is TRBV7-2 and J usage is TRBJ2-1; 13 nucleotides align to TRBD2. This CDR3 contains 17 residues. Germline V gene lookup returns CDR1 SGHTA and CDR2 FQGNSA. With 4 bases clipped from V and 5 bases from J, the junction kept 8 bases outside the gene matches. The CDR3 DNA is TGTGCCAGCAGCTCACGACTAGCGGGGGGCCCCAACAATGAGCAGTTCTTC. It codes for CASSSRLAGGPNNEQFF.

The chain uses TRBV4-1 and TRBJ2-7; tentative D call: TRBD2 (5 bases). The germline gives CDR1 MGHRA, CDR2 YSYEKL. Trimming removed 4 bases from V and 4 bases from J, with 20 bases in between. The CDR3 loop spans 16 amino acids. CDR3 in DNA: TGCGCCAGCAGCCGCCAAGGAGGTGGGGAGCCGTACGAGCAGTACTTC. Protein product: CASSRQGGGEPYEQYF.

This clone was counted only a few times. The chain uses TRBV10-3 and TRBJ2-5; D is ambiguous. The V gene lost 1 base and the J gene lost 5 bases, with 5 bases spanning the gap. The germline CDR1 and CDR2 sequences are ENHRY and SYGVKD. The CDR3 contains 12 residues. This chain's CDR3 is CAISELTETQYF. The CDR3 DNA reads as TGTGCCATCAGTGAGTTAACCGAGACCCAGTACTTC.

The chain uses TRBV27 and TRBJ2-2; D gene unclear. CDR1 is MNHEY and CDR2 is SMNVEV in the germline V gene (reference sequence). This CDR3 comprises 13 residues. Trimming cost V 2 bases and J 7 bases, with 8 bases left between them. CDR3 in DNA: TGTGCCAGCAGTTTACGGCCTGGCGGGGAGCTGTTTTTT. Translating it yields CASSLRPGGELFF.

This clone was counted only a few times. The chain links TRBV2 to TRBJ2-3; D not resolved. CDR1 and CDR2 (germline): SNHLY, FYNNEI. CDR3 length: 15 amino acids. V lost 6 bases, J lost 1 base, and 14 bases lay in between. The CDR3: CASRGRALGTDTQYF. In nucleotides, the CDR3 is TGTGCCAGCAGGGGCAGAGCCCTAGGCACAGATACGCAGTATTTT.

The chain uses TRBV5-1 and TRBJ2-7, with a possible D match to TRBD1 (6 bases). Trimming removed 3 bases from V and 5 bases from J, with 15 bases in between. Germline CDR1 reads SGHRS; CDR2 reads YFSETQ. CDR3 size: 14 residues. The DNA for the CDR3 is TGCGCCAGCAGCTGGGAGACAGGCGGCCACGAGCAGTACTTC. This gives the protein CASSWETGGHEQYF. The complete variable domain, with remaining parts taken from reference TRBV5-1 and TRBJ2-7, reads KAGVTQTPRYLIKTRGQQVTLSCSPISGHRSVSWYQQTPGQGLQFLFEYFSETQRNKGNFPGRFSGRQFSNSRSEMNVSTLELGDSALYLCASSWETGGHEQYFGPGTRLTVT.

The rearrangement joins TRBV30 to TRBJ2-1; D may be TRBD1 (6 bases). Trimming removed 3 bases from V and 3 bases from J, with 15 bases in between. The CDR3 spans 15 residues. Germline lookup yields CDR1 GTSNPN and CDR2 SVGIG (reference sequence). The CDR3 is CAWSPGQPLYNEQFF. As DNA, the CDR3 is TGTGCCTGGAGCCCCGGACAGCCCCTCTACAATGAGCAGTTCTTC.

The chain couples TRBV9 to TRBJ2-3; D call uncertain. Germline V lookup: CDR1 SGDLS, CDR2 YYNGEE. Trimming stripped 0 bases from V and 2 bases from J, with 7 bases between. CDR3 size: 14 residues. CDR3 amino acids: CASSVDSPTDTQYF. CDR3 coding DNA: TGTGCCAGCAGCGTAGACAGCCCCACAGATACGCAGTATTTT.

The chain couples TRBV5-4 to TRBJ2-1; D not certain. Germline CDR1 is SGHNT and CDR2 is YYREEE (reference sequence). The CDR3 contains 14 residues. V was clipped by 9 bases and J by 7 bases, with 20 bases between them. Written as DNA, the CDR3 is TGTGCCACCGGTTTCCGCGGAAGGATAAATGAGCAGTTCTTC. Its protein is CATGFRGRINEQFF.

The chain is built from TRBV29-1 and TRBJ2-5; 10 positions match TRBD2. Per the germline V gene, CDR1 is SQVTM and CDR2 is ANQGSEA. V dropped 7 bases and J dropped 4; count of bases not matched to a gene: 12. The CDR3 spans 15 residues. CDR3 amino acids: CSAPQAGGPRETQYF. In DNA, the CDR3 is TGCAGCGCACCCCAAGCGGGGGGGCCGAGAGAGACCCAGTACTTC. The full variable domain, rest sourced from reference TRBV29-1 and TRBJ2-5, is SAVISQKPSRDICQRGTSLTIQCQVDSQVTMMFWYRQQPGQSLTLIATANQGSEATYESGFVIDKFPISRPNLTFSTLTVSNMSPEDSSIYLCSAPQAGGPRETQYFGPGTRLLVL.

The CDR3 here is CASSVGMWRGHEQYF. DNA of the CDR3: TGTGCCAGCAGCGTGGGGATGTGGAGGGGACACGAGCAGTACTTC. The chain links TRBV11-2 to TRBJ2-7; TRBD2 might be the D (6 bases). Germline CDR1 SGHAT, CDR2 FQNNGV. V was pared by 5 bases and J by 5 bases, with 19 bases between. This CDR3 region has 15 residues. The entire variable domain, with the rest obtained from reference TRBV11-2 and TRBJ2-7, is as follows: EAGVAQSPRYKIIEKRQSVAFWCNPISGHATLYWYQQILGQGPKLLIQFQNNGVVDDSQLPKDRFSAERLKGVDSTLKIQPAKLEDSAVYLCASSVGMWRGHEQYFGPGTRLTVT.

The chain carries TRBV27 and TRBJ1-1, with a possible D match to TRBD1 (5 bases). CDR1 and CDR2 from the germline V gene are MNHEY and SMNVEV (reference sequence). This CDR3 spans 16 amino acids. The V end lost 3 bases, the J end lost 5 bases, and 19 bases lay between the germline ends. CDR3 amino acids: CASSFLRVGQGTEAFF. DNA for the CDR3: TGTGCCAGCAGTTTCCTCCGGGTGGGGCAAGGAACTGAAGCTTTCTTT.

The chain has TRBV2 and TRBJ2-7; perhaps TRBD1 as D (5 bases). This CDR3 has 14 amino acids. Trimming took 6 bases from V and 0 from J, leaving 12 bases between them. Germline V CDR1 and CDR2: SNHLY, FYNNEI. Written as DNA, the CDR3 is TGTGCCAGCAGAGTACAGGCGAACTCCTACGAGCAGTACTTC. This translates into CASRVQANSYEQYF.

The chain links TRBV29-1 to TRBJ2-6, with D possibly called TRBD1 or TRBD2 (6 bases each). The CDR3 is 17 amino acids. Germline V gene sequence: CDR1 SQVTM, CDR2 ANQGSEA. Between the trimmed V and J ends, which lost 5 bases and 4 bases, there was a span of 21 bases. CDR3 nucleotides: TGCAGCGTTTCCCCCGGGGGCCCCCTGTCCGGGGCCAACGTCCTGACTTTC. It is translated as CSVSPGGPLSGANVLTF.

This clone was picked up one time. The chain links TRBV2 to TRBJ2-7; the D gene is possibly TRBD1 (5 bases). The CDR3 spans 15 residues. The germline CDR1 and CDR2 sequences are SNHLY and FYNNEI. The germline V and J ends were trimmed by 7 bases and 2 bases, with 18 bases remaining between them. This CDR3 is CASMAAEGDTYEQYF. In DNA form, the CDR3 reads TGTGCCAGCATGGCGGCGGAAGGGGATACCTACGAGCAGTACTTC.

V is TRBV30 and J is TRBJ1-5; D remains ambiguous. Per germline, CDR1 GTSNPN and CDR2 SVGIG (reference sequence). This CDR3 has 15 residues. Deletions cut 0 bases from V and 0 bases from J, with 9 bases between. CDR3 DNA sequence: TGTGCCTGGAGTGTACTGGGAGATAGCAATCAGCCCCAGCATTTT. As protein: CAWSVLGDSNQPQHF. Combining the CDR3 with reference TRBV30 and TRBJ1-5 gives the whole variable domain SQTIHQWPATLVQPVGSPLSLECTVEGTSNPNLYWYRQAAGRGLQLLFYSVGIGQISSEVPQNLSASRPQDRQFILSSKKLLLSDSGFYLCAWSVLGDSNQPQHFGDGTRLSIL.

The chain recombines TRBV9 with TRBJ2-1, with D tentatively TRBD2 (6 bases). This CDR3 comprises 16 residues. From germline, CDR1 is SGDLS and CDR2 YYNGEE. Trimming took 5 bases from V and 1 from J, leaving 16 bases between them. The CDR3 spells CASSGPGGMSYNEQFF. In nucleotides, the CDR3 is TGTGCCAGCAGTGGCCCCGGGGGTATGTCCTACAATGAGCAGTTCTTC.

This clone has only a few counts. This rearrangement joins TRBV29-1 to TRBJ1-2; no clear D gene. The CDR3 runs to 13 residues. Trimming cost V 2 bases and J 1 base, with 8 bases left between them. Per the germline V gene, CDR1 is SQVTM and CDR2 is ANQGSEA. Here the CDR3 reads CSVENGVNYGYTF. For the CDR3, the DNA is TGCAGCGTTGAAAATGGAGTTAACTATGGCTACACCTTC.